This T cell receptor (beta chain) was obtained from a study of shared clonotypes between healthy human individuals. Only one count was recorded for this clone. Its antigen is still unknown. There are 14 residues in the CDR3. The ends were cut back, 0 bases at V and 11 bases at J, with 16 bases in the middle. Looked up from germline, CDR1 is LGHNA and CDR2 is YSLEER. General study results and limits: On the whole, naive subsets had larger estimated richness than memory subsets had. A handful of donors shared approximately 5% of their naive CD4 clonotypes.

The assay ran at deep level. The method was immunoSEQ multiplex PCR; TCRdb's version includes in-frame clones alone and lacks a portion of them. The sample carries around 1,000,000 clones, about 80% recorded once. The chain carries TRBV4-3 and TRBJ1-2, with no clear D. Sequences were obtained from memory CD4+ T cells from PBMCs. Subset specified: CD45RA-negative fraction. The sequence was collected from a man between 18 and 29 years old in good health. Some clones in this sample may be carry-over from other donors' samples. CDR3 sequence reads: CASSQDRPDTQYTF. The CDR3 region has the DNA TGCGCCAGCAGCCAAGATCGTCCTGACACCCAATACACCTTC.